This record covers a single T cell receptor (beta chain). Its recognized antigen is unknown. No base qualities exist here, and no much larger clone lies one base off it. These data are taken from a study of Graves' ophthalmopathy and Graves' hyperthyroidism (dated by TCRdb to 2016 to 2019). General notes on the study: Hyperthyroidism was defined as stable when no progression to ophthalmopathy occurred within 18 months of follow-up. The study used TCR beta repertoire signatures to distinguish Graves' ophthalmopathy from Graves' hyperthyroidism and to predict progression to ophthalmopathy. In total, some 140 blood samples were TCR-sequenced: around 42 ophthalmopathy, under 85 hyperthyroidism and some 17 hyperthyroidism-to-ophthalmopathy patients. To explore V-J signatures that separate ophthalmopathy from hyperthyroidism, a discovery set of about a hundred patients was enrolled, consisting of roughly 45 with ophthalmopathy and about 60 with stable hyperthyroidism. For independent validation, a separate cohort was made up of around 19 hyperthyroidism patients plus 17 patients who later progressed from hyperthyroidism to ophthalmopathy. T-cell repertoires of thyroid tissue and blood were compared in about six hyperthyroidism patients. Following sample collection, hyperthyroidism patients were given methimazole at a starting dose of 30 mg daily, and ophthalmopathy patients were given high-dose intravenous methylprednisolone.

For repertoire sequencing, the TCR beta CDR3 regions were amplified from RNA transcripts. The first round of RT-PCR was done with HTBI primers and the Qiagen OneStep RT-PCR kit, and was followed by a second round of multiplex PCR, then size selection and purification. Sequencing of the libraries was carried out on an Illumina HiSeq2000 in paired-end mode with 100 bp reads. As for how the authors treated the data: SOAPnuke was used to process the reads, removing any read that contained adapters or uncalled bases, had a mean Phred below 15, or lacked an exact match to the constant primer or identifier. COPE v1.2.5 was used to merge high-quality paired reads. Unique nucleotide sequences were defined as clonotypes and aligned to IMGT TRB V, D and J references using MiTCR v1.1. Analysis was restricted to V-J combinations with a frequency above 0.0001, which covered roughly 99% of repertoires. A TCR clonal expansion and chaos score per V-J combination was defined as the ratio of F50 clonal expansion to chaos observed in the TCRdist matrix. Welch's t-statistics and random forest were used to reduce the features to about a dozen V-J combinations, which were then used as input to a naive Bayes classifier. Thyroid-blood repertoire similarity was quantified with the Morisita-Horn index. The public reads were reprocessed in TCRdb via fastp at Q25 and MiXCR, keeping in-frame beta chains. Rows with one shared CDR3 protein collapse into an entry with the most common genes and DNA. TCRdb's processing, not the study's, gives the V and J calls here. Here the sample has over a million distinct CDR3 sequences; approximately 35% occur a single time. Approximately 12% of the sample is taken by the ten largest.

Based on the germline V gene, the CDR1 and CDR2 sequences are SGDLS and YYNGEE. V loses 1 base, J loses 5 bases, and the germline ends lie 13 bases apart. The CDR3 runs 15 amino acids, cysteine and phenylalanine included. Only CDR3 DNA is held: 45 bases, read in frame from base 1. Points the paper makes about the study in general: No statistical method was used to set the sample size in advance, and the investigators knew which group each participant was assigned to. In validation, the model predicted ophthalmopathy progression with 70.59% sensitivity and roughly 72% specificity; 12 predicted patients were CT-confirmed with GO in a median of 6.5 months. In cross-validation, the 13-signature model distinguished ophthalmopathy from stable hyperthyroidism with less than 90% sensitivity and 81.08% specificity, while in the test set the corresponding values were about 80% and 75%. Most expanded thyroid clonotypes with a frequency above 0.001 also appeared in blood, which suggests that blood repertoires may reflect the immune response in the thyroid.

Patients with hyperthyroidism were aged 18 to 65 years, had been newly diagnosed, and had a disease duration of less than 2 months. Patients with other autoimmune diseases, uncontrolled infections, pregnancy or lactation were excluded from the study. Clinical symptoms, serum thyroxine, TRAb, thyroid ultrasound and orbital computed tomography were used for diagnosis. Total RNA was extracted with Trizol reagent and quality-checked on an Agilent 2100 Bioanalyzer. The sample was peripheral blood or thyroid tissue (not recorded which). This sequence was found in an adult man with Graves' hyperthyroidism. The V and J segments used are TRBV9 and TRBJ1-5; TRBD1 might be the D gene, on 6 matching bases. The CDR3 region reads CASSVTDSLHQPQHF. The sequence in DNA is TGTGCCAGCAGCGTAACGGACAGCCTACATCAGCCCCAGCATTTT.